This T cell receptor beta chain was sequenced during a study of CD8 T cells in ankylosing spondylitis. Study-level results: Disease-linked clones, CD8+, were relatively rare in peripheral blood. Several highly homologous variants made up a TCR beta motif, and this motif appeared characteristic of ankylosing spondylitis blood.

This clonotype was counted only a few times. Its specificity is unknown. Trimming cost V 1 base and J 4 bases, with 5 bases left between them. This CDR3 has 13 amino acids. The germline gives CDR1 SQVTM, CDR2 ANQGSEA. Quantitative barcoded 5'-RACE was used to prepare TCR beta libraries. TCRdb reprocessed the 5' RACE reads with MiXCR, giving one entry per CDR3 protein. Altogether about 330,000 distinct CDR3 sequences are present, roughly 8% being singletons, with the ten largest covering approximately 15%. The sequence came from a male donor with ankylosing spondylitis. Material for sequencing was blood, either unsorted or a sorted T cell fraction (not recorded which). The chain uses TRBV29-1 and TRBJ2-6; no reliable D call. The CDR3 protein is CSVEVSGANVLTF. The DNA of the CDR3 is TGCAGCGTTGAAGTGTCCGGGGCCAACGTCCTGACTTTC.